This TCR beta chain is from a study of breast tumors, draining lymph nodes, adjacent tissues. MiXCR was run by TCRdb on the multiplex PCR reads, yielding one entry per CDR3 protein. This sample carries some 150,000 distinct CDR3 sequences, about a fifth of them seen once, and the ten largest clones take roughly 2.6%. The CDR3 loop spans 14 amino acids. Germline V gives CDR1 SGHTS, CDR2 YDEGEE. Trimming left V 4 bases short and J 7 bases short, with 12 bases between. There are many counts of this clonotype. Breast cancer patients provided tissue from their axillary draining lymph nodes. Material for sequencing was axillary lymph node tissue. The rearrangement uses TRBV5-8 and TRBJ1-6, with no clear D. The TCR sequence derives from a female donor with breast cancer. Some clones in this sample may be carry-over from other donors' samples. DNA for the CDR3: TGTGCCAGCAGCCGGATAGGTGACAATTCACCCCTCCACTTT. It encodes CASSRIGDNSPLHF. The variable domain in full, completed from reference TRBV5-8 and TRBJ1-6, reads EAGVTQSPTHLIKTRGQQATLRCSPISGHTSVYWYQQALGLGLQFLLWYDEGEERNRGNFPPRFSGRQFPNYSSELNVNALELEDSALYLCASSRIGDNSPLHFGNGTRLTVT.